This T cell receptor beta chain appears in the sequencing data of a study of liver allograft versus peripheral blood T cells. Study-level information: What was compared were the T cell receptor repertoires in transplanted livers and those in the peripheral blood of recipients.

Points from the study as a whole: Repertoires of T cell receptors that resided inside liver allografts reportedly differed from those in peripheral blood.

This clonotype is labeled medium-sized (0.01 to 0.1%). The antigen is undetermined. TCRdb reanalysed the reads using MiXCR and keeps one entry per CDR3 protein. The table lists roughly 2,000 distinct CDR3 sequences, 16% of them singletons. The receptor was isolated from a human patient who had a liver transplant. The graft donor may have contributed some T cells.

CDR3 DNA sequence: TGTGCCAGCAGTTACCGGGGCCAGGGCAATCAGCCCCAGCATTTT. Amino acid sequence: CASSYRGQGNQPQHF. This sequence joins TRBV6-6 and TRBJ1-5; tentatively, D is TRBD1 (5 bases). The V gene's germline CDR1 is MNHNY and CDR2 SVGAGI (reference sequence). The length of the CDR3 is 15 residues. V lost 2 bases and J lost 2, with 10 bases in between.